This T cell receptor beta chain was sequenced for a study of blood T cell repertoires in COVID-19. Turning to the study itself: Researchers got acute and convalescent COVID-19 samples from the United States, Italy and Spain. Sample material is recorded as cDNA or gDNA derived from T cells, B-cell-depleted T cells, or PBMCs.

Clones were sequenced by immunoSEQ multiplex PCR, and TCRdb holds only the in-frame ones, with some missing. The data show tens of thousands of clones, 87% seen once. Germline CDR1 SQVTM, CDR2 ANQGSEA. V was pared by 8 bases and J by 5 bases, with 7 bases between. This CDR3 spans 10 amino acids. This clone was seen only a few times. V gene TRBV29-1 combines with J gene TRBJ2-1; D not certain. This TCR came from a woman older than 75 with acute or convalescent COVID-19. Material for sequencing was peripheral blood. Here the CDR3 reads CSTYHNEQFF. In nucleotides, the CDR3 is TGCAGCACCTACCACAATGAGCAGTTCTTC.